Shown below are 14 T cell receptor beta chains from a single sample sequenced in a study of shared clonotypes between healthy human individuals (dated by TCRdb to 2019 to 2021). CD8 naive samples consisted of CD45RO-negative cells that were positively selected for CCR7, yielding a CD45RA+CCR7+ population without TemRA cells. The method behind the library was the immunoSEQ multiplex PCR assay. The table was pulled from immuneACCESS by TCRdb, which kept in-frame rearrangements only. Such tables lose some clones; where checked, under half of the loss comes from unresolved V genes, and the rest has no known cause. This sample has about 610,000 clones in its table, and roughly 96% of those were observed once. Together, the top ten hold less than 0.13% of the sample. The sample taken for sequencing was naive CD8+ T cells sorted from blood. Explained via the paper, the cell subset or site label denotes: CD45RA+CCR7+. The receptors come from a woman younger than 45 in good health.

The V call is TRBV4-2, the J call TRBJ2-1; D gene uncertain. The V gene lost 0 bases and the J gene lost 6 bases, with 6 bases spanning the gap. Germline lookup yields CDR1 LGHNA and CDR2 YNFKEQ. There are 13 residues in the CDR3. The CDR3 is CASSQESANEQFF. In DNA form, the CDR3 reads TGTGCCAGCAGCCAAGAGTCTGCCAATGAGCAGTTCTTC.

This clone was detected once. The V and J genes are TRBV28 and TRBJ1-2, with D possibly being TRBD1 (5 bases). Germline CDR1 reads MDHEN; CDR2 reads SYDVKM. The CDR3 is 14 residues long. Trimming took 5 bases from V and 4 from J, leaving 14 bases between them. The CDR3 DNA reads TGTGCCAGCAGTGGCAGGGCCCTCTTCTATGGCTACACCTTC. This gives the protein CASSGRALFYGYTF.

The chain joins TRBV4-2 to TRBJ2-7, with a weak D call TRBD1 (6 bases). Trimming left V 5 bases short and J 7 bases short, with 18 bases between. Germline-derived CDR1 and CDR2 are LGHNA and YNFKEQ. This CDR3 is 14 amino acids long. CDR3 sequence (DNA): TGTGCCAGCAGCACGGGACAAACCCCGGGGGAGCAGTACTTC. Its translation is CASSTGQTPGEQYF.

The V and J genes are TRBV5-6 and TRBJ2-4, with D tentatively TRBD1 (5 bases). Per the germline V gene, CDR1 is SGHDT and CDR2 is YYEEEE. The CDR3 has 15 amino acids. Between the trimmed V and J ends, which lost 0 bases and 0 bases, there was a span of 7 bases. The CDR3 region is CASSLDRLAKNIQYF. Here the CDR3 DNA reads TGTGCCAGCAGCTTGGACAGGCTAGCCAAAAACATTCAGTACTTC.

This chain uses TRBV4-1 with TRBJ2-2; tentatively, D is TRBD2 (7 bases). This CDR3 is 15 amino acids long. The germline CDR1 and CDR2 sequences are MGHRA and YSYEKL. V lost 0 bases and J lost 9, with 14 bases in between. The CDR3 spells CASSQDRGGGWELFF. The CDR3 region has the DNA TGCGCCAGCAGCCAAGATAGGGGGGGCGGTTGGGAGCTGTTTTTT.

The chain combines TRBV7-2 with TRBJ1-1; weak D call: TRBD1 (5 bases). Deletions cut 5 bases from V and 1 base from J, with 11 bases between. Germline lookup yields CDR1 SGHTA and CDR2 FQGNSA. The CDR3 loop spans 14 amino acids. The CDR3 is CASSASTENTEAFF. The CDR3 DNA is TGTGCCAGCAGCGCCTCGACAGAGAACACTGAAGCTTTCTTT.

The chain joins TRBV5-6 to TRBJ1-4; no definite D call. CDR1 is SGHDT and CDR2 is YYEEEE in the germline V gene. The V end was cut by 3 bases, the J end by 8 bases, with 17 bases between. This CDR3 has 15 amino acids. CDR3 nucleotides: TGTGCCAGCAGCTCTACCGTTCAGCACGGCGAAAAACTGTTTTTT. Amino acid sequence: CASSSTVQHGEKLFF.

The chain uses TRBV13 and TRBJ2-5; the match to TRBD1 covers 8 bases. V lost 5 bases to trimming and J lost 3 bases; unmatched junction nucleotides: 14. The germline gives CDR1 PRHDT, CDR2 FYEKMQ (reference sequence). The CDR3 covers 17 residues. CDR3 in amino acids: CASSPDRGPVDEETQYF. The CDR3 bases are TGTGCCAGCAGCCCCGACAGGGGCCCCGTGGATGAAGAGACCCAGTACTTC.

The J gene is TRBJ1-1, the V gene TRBV28; 8 nucleotides match TRBD1. V lost 6 bases and J lost 6; bases outside the gene matches: 15. Germline lookup yields CDR1 MDHEN and CDR2 SYDVKM. The CDR3 contains 16 residues. The CDR3 spells CASRRAYPTGVSEAFF. The CDR3 nucleotides read TGTGCCAGCAGGCGCGCCTACCCGACAGGGGTCTCTGAAGCTTTCTTT.

The chain is built from TRBV11-2 and TRBJ2-7; 11 bases match TRBD2. Germline assignment: CDR1 SGHAT and CDR2 FQNNGV. CDR3 size: 15 residues. With V trimmed by 4 bases and J by 6 bases, 8 bases remained unmatched. The DNA of the CDR3 is TGTGCCAGCAGCTATTTTAGCGGGAGGGCCGGCGAGCAGTACTTC. Translated: CASSYFSGRAGEQYF.

This chain joins TRBV6-6 and TRBJ2-7; TRBD2 agrees at 11 bases. The ends lost 5 bases at V and 6 bases at J; junction bases unmatched: 6. The CDR3 has 14 amino acids. Germline CDR1 reads MNHNY; CDR2 reads SVGAGI (reference sequence). The CDR3 DNA follows: TGTGCCAGCAGTGTACTAGCGGGAGAAGGCGAGCAGTACTTC. Translation gives CASSVLAGEGEQYF.

V is TRBV5-1 and J is TRBJ2-7; TRBD2 matches at 11 bases. Trimming at V came to 4 bases and at J to 6 bases, leaving 6 bases not matched to a gene. The CDR3 consists of 14 residues. Germline CDR1 and CDR2: SGHRS and YFSETQ. CDR3 coding DNA: TGCGCCAGCAGCACTAGCGGGAGTTTGTTCGAGCAGTACTTC. The encoded protein is CASSTSGSLFEQYF. Looking up the rest from reference TRBV5-1 and TRBJ2-7 gives the full variable domain: KAGVTQTPRYLIKTRGQQVTLSCSPISGHRSVSWYQQTPGQGLQFLFEYFSETQRNKGNFPGRFSGRQFSNSRSEMNVSTLELGDSALYLCASSTSGSLFEQYFGPGTRLTVT.

The rearrangement links TRBV10-1 to TRBJ2-7; TRBD2 is a possible D gene (5 bases). Looked up from germline, CDR1 is WNHNN and CDR2 is SYGVQD (reference sequence). CDR3 length equals 14 residues. Trimming pared 3 bases from V and 4 bases from J, leaving 13 bases between. The DNA for the CDR3 is TGCGCCAGCAGTGATCGGGCTAGCCGATACGAGCAGTACTTC. Its translation: CASSDRASRYEQYF.

With respect to this clone: Other DNA variants within this sample encode the same CDR3. This chain links TRBV5-6 with TRBJ2-1; 11 bases are a match to TRBD2. Germline CDR1 is SGHDT and CDR2 is YYEEEE. The V segment lost 0 bases and the J segment 3 bases; nucleotides outside the gene matches: 2. CDR3 size: 16 residues. The CDR3 region has the DNA TGTGCCAGCAGCTTGGAGCTAGCGGGAGGCTACAATGAGCAGTTCTTC. Its protein is CASSLELAGGYNEQFF.